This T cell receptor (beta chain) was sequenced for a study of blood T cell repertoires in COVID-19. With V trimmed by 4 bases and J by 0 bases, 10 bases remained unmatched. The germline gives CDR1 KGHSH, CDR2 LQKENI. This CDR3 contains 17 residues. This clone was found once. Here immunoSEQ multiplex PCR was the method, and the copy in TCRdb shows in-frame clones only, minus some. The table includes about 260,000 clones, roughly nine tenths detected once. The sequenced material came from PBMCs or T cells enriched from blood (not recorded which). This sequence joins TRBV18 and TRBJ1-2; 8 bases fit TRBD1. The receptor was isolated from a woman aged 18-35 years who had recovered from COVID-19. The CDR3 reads CASSLKTGATTNYGYTF. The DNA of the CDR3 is TGTGCCAGCTCACTAAAGACAGGGGCCACTACTAACTATGGCTACACCTTC.